This T cell receptor (beta chain) appears in the sequencing data of a study of T-cell memory formation after mild COVID-19. One entry per CDR3 protein, called by TCRdb with MiXCR from the 5' RACE reads. The table lists about 440,000 distinct CDR3 sequences, around 18% of them singletons. V lost 3 bases to trimming and J lost 7 bases; unmatched junction nucleotides: 9. The CDR3 has 15 amino acids. CDR1 is MGHRA, CDR2 YSYEKL, per germline. This TCR was sampled from an adult woman who had mild COVID-19 (a few samples of this study predate the infection). Cell type and time point are not known. The J gene is TRBJ1-2, the V gene TRBV4-1, with TRBD1 matching 9 bases. Sequenced material: PBMCs or a T cell subset sorted from them (not recorded which). The CDR3 reads CASSHLATGGSGYTF. Here the CDR3 DNA reads TGCGCCAGCAGCCACCTAGCGACAGGGGGATCTGGCTACACCTTC.